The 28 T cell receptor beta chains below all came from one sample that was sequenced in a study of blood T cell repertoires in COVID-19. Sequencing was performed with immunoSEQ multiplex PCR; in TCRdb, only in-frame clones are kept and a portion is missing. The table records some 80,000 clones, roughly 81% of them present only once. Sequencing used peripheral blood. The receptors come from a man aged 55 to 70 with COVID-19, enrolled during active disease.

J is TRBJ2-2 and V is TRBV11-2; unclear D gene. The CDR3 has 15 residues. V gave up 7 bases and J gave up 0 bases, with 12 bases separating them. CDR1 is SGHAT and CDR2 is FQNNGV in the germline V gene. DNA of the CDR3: TGTGCCAGCACCAAGAGTAGAACGAACACCGGGGAGCTGTTTTTT. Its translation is CASTKSRTNTGELFF.

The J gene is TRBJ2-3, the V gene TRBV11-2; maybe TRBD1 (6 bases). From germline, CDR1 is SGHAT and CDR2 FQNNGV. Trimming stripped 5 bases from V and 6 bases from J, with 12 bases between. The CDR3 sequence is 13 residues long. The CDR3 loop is CASSQDRSDTQYF. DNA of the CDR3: TGTGCCAGCAGCCAAGACAGGTCCGATACGCAGTATTTT.

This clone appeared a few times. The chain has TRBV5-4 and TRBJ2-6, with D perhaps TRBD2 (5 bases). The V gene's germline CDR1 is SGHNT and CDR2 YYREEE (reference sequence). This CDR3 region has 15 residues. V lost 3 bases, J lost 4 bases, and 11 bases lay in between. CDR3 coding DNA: TGTGCCAGCAGCTCTAGCCCCACCGGGGCCAACGTCCTGACTTTC. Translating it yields CASSSSPTGANVLTF.

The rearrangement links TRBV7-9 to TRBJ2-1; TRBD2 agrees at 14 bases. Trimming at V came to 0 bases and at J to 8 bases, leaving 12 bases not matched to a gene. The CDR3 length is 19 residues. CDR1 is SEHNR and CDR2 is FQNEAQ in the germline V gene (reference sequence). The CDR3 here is CASSLASTSGGAVWDEQFF. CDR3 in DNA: TGTGCCAGCAGCTTAGCGTCGACTAGCGGGGGGGCCGTTTGGGATGAGCAGTTCTTC.

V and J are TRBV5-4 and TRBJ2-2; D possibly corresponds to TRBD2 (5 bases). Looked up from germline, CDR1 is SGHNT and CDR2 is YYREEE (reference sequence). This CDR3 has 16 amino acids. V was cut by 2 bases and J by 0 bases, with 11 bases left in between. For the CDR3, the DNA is TGTGCCAGCAGCTTAGGCGGGTACCCGAACACCGGGGAGCTGTTTTTT. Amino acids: CASSLGGYPNTGELFF.

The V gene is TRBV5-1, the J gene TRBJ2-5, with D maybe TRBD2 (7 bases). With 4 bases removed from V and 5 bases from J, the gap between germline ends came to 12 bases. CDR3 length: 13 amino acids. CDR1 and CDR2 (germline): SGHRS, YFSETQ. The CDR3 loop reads CASSAGARETQYF. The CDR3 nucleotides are TGCGCCAGCAGCGCGGGGGCTCGGGAGACCCAGTACTTC.

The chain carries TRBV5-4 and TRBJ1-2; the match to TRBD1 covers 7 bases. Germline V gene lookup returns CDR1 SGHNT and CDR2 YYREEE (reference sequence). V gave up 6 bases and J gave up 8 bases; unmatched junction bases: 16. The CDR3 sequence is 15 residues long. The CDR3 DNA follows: TGTGCCAGCATCCAAGGGGGCGCGATTGAGGGGGGCTACACCTTC. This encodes CASIQGGAIEGGYTF.

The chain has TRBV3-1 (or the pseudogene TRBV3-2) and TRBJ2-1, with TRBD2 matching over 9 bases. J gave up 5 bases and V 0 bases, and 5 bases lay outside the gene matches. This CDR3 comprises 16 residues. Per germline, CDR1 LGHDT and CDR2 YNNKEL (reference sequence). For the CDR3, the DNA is TGTGCCAGCAGCCAAGATCTTAGCGGGAGCCACAATGAGCAGTTCTTC. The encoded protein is CASSQDLSGSHNEQFF.

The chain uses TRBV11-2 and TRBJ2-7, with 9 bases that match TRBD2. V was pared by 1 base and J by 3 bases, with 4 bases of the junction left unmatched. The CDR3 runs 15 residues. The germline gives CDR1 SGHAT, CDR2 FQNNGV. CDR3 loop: CASSLGTSAHYEQYF. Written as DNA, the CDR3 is TGTGCCAGCAGCTTAGGGACTAGCGCCCACTACGAGCAGTACTTC.

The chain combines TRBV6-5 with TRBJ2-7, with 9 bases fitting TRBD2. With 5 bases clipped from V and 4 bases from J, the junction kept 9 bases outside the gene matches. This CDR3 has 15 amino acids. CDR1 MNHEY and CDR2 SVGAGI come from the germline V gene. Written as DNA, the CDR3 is TGTGCCAGCAGTCGAACCCGGACTAGCGAGTACGAGCAGTACTTC. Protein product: CASSRTRTSEYEQYF.

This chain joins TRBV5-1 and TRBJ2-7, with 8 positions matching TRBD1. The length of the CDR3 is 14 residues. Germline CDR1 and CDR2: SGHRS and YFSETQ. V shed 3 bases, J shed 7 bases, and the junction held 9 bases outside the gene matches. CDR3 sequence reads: CASSSGQGEGEQYF. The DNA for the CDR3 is TGCGCCAGCAGCTCCGGACAGGGTGAAGGAGAGCAGTACTTC.

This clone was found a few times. The CDR3 loop is CASSLVRDRGLDTQYF. The CDR3 coding sequence is TGTGCCAGCAGCTTGGTCCGGGACAGGGGGCTAGATACGCAGTATTTT. This chain joins TRBV11-3 and TRBJ2-3; 12 bases are a match to TRBD1. Trimming at V came to 3 bases and at J to 5 bases, leaving 6 bases not matched to a gene. Germline lookup yields CDR1 SGHNT and CDR2 YENEEA. This CDR3 spans 16 amino acids.

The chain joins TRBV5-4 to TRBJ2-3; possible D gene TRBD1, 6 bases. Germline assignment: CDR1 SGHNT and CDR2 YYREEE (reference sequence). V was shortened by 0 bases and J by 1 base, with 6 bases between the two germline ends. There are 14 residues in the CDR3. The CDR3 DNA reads TGTGCCAGCAGCTTGGACAGGGGCACAGATACGCAGTATTTT. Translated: CASSLDRGTDTQYF.

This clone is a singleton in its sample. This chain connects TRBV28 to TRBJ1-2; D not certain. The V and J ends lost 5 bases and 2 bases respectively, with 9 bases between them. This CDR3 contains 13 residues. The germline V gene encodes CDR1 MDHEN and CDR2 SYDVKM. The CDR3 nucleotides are TGTGCCAGCAGTACAGATAACAACTATGGCTACACCTTC. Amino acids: CASSTDNNYGYTF.

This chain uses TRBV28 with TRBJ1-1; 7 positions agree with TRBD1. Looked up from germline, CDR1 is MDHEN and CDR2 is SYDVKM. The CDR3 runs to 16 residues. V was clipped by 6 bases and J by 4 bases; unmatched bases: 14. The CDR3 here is CASRLLRDSGRTEAFF. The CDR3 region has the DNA TGTGCCAGCAGACTCCTCCGGGACAGTGGGCGCACTGAAGCTTTCTTT.

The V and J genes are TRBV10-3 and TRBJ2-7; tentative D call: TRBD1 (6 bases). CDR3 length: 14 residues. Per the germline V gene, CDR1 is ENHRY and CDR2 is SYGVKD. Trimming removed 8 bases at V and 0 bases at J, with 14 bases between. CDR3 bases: TGTGCCATCGGTCGGACAGAGTTCTCCTACGAGCAGTACTTC. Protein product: CAIGRTEFSYEQYF.

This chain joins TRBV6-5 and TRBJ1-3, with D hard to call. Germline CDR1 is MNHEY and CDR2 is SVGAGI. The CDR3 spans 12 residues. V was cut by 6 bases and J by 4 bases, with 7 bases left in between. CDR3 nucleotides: TGTGCCAGCAGCAACGCGGGAAACACCATATATTTT. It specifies CASSNAGNTIYF.

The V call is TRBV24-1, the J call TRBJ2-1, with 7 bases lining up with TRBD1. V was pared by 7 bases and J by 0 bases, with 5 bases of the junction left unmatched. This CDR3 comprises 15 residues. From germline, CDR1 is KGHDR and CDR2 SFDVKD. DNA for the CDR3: TGTGCCACCAGACCGGGACAGAGCTCCTACAATGAGCAGTTCTTC. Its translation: CATRPGQSSYNEQFF.

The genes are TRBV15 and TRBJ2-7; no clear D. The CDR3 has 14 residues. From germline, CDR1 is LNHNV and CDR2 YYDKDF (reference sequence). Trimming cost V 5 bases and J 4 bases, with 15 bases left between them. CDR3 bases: TGTGCCACCAGCTTTGGCCTAGAAATATACGAGCAGTACTTC. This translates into CATSFGLEIYEQYF.

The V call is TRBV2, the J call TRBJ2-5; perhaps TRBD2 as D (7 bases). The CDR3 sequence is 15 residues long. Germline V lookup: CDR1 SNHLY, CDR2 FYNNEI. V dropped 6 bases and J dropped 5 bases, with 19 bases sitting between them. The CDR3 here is CASRGLRGPRETQYF. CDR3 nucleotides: TGTGCCAGCAGAGGTCTGCGGGGGCCCCGTGAGACCCAGTACTTC.

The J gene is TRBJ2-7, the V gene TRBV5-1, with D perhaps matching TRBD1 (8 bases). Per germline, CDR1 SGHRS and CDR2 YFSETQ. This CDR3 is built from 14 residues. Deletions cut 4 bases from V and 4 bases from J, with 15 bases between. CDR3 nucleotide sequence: TGCGCCAGCAGCCCGATACAGGGGGGGTACGAGCAGTACTTC. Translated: CASSPIQGGYEQYF.

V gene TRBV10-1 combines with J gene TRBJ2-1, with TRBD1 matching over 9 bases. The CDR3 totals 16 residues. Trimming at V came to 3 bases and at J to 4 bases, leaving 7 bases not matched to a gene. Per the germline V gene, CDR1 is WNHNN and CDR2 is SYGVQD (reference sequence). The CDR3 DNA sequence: TGCGCCAGCAGTGATCCTACAGGGGGCTCTTACAATGAGCAGTTCTTC. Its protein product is CASSDPTGGSYNEQFF.

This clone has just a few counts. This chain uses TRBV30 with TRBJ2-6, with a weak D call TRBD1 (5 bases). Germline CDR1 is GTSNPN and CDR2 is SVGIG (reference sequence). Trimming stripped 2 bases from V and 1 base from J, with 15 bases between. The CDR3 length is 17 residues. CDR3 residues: CAWSRGRTRSGANVLTF. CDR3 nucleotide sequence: TGTGCCTGGAGTCGAGGACGGACACGATCTGGGGCCAACGTCCTGACTTTC.

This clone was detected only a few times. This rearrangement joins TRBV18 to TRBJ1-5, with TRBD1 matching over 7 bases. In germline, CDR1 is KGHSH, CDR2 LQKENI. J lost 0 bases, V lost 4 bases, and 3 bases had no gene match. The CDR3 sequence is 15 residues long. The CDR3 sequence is CASSRRGDSNQPQHF. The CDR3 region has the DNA TGTGCCAGCTCACGCAGGGGGGATAGCAATCAGCCCCAGCATTTT. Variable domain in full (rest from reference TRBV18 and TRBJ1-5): NAGVMQNPRHLVRRRGQEARLRCSPMKGHSHVYWYRQLPEEGLKFMVYLQKENIIDESGMPKERFSAEFPKEGPSILRIQQVVRGDSAAYFCASSRRGDSNQPQHFGDGTRLSIL.

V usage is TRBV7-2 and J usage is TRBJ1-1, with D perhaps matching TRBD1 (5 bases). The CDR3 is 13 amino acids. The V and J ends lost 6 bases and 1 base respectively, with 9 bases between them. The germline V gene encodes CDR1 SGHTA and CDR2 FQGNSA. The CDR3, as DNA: TGTGCCAGCAGTAGACAGAAGAACACTGAAGCTTTCTTT. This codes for CASSRQKNTEAFF.

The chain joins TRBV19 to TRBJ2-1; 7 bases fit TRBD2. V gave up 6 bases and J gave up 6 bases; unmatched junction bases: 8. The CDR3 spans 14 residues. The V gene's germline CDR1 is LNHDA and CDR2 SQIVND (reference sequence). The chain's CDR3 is CASRFREVVNEQFF. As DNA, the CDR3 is TGTGCCAGTAGGTTCCGGGAGGTGGTCAATGAGCAGTTCTTC. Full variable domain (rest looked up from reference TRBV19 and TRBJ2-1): DGGITQSPKYLFRKEGQNVTLSCEQNLNHDAMYWYRQDPGQGLRLIYYSQIVNDFQKGDIAEGYSVSREKKESFPLTVTSAQKNPTAFYLCASRFREVVNEQFFGPGTRLTVL.

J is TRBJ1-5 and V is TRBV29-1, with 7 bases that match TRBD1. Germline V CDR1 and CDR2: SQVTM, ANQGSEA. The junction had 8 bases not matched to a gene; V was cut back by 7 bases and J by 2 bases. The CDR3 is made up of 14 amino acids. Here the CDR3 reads CSADTGAGNQPQHF. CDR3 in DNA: TGCAGCGCCGATACAGGGGCGGGCAATCAGCCCCAGCATTTT.

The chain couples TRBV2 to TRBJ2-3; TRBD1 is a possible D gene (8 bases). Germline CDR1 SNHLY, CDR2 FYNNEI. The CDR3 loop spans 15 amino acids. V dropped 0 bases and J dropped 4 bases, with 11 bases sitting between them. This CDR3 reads CASSEATGGADTQYF. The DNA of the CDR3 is TGTGCCAGCAGTGAAGCAACAGGGGGGGCAGATACGCAGTATTTT.